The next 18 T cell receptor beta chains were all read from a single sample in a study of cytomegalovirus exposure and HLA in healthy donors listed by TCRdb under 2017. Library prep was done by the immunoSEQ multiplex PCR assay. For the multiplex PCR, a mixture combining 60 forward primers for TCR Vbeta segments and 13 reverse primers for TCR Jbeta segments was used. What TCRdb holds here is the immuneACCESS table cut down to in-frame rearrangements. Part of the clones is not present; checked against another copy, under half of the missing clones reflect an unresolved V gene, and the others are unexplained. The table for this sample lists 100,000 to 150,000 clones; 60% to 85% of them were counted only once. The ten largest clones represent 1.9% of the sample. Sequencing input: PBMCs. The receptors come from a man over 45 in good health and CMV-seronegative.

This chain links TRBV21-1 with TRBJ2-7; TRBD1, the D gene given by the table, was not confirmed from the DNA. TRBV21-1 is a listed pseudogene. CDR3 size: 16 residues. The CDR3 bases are TGTGCCAGCAGCAAAGAATCGTGGGACAGCTCCTACGAGCAGTACTTC. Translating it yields CASSKESWDSSYEQYF.

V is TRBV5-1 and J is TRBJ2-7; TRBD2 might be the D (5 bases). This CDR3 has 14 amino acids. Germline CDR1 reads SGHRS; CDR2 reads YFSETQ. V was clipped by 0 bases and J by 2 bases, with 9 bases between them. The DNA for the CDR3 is TGCGCCAGCAGCTTGGATACGGGAACCTACGAGCAGTACGTC. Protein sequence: CASSLDTGTYEQYV.

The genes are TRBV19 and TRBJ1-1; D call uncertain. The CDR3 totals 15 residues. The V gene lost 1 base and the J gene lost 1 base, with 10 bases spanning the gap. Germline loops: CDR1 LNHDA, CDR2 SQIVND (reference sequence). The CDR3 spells CASSIGGRENTEAFF. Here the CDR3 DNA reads TGTGCCAGTAGTATAGGAGGGCGGGAGAACACTGAAGCTTTCTTT. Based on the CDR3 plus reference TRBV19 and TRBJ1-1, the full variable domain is DGGITQSPKYLFRKEGQNVTLSCEQNLNHDAMYWYRQDPGQGLRLIYYSQIVNDFQKGDIAEGYSVSREKKESFPLTVTSAQKNPTAFYLCASSIGGRENTEAFFGQGTRLTVV.

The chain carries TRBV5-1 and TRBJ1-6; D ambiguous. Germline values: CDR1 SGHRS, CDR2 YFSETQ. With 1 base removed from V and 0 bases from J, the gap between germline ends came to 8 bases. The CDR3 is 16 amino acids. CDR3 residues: CASSLSGSSYNSPLHF. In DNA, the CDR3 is TGCGCCAGCAGCTTGAGCGGGAGCTCCTATAATTCACCCCTCCACTTT. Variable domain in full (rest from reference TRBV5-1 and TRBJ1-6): KAGVTQTPRYLIKTRGQQVTLSCSPISGHRSVSWYQQTPGQGLQFLFEYFSETQRNKGNFPGRFSGRQFSNSRSEMNVSTLELGDSALYLCASSLSGSSYNSPLHFGNGTRLTVT.

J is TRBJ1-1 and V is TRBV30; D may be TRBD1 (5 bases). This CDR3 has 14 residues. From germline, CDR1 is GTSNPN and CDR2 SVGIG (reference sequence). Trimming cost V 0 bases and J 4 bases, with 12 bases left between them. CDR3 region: CAWSVGTSGTEAFF. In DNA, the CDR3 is TGTGCCTGGAGTGTAGGGACTTCGGGCACTGAAGCTTTCTTT. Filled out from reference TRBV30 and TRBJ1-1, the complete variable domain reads SQTIHQWPATLVQPVGSPLSLECTVEGTSNPNLYWYRQAAGRGLQLLFYSVGIGQISSEVPQNLSASRPQDRQFILSSKKLLLSDSGFYLCAWSVGTSGTEAFFGQGTRLTVV.

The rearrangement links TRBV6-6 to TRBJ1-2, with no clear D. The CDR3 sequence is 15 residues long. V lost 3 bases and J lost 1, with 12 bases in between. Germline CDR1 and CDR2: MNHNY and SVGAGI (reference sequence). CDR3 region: CASSYSVTNNYGYTF. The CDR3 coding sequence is TGTGCCAGCAGTTATTCAGTAACCAATAACTATGGCTACACCTTC.

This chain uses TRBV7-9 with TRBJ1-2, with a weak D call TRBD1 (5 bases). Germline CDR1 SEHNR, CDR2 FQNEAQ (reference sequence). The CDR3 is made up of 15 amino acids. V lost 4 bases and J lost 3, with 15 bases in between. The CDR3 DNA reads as TGTGCCAGCAGCTGGTCGGGGGGTAACGACTATGGCTACACCTTC. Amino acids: CASSWSGGNDYGYTF. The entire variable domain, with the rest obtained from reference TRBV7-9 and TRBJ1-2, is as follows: DTGVSQNPRHKITKRGQNVTFRCDPISEHNRLYWYRQTLGQGPEFLTYFQNEAQLEKSRLLSDRFSAERPKGSFSTLEIQRTEQGDSAMYLCASSWSGGNDYGYTFGSGTRLTVV.

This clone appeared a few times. This chain's CDR3 is CASSESAGGGDTQYF. The CDR3, as DNA: TGCGCCAGCAGTGAGTCGGCGGGGGGTGGGGATACGCAGTATTTT. This rearrangement joins TRBV10-2 to TRBJ2-3, with 8 nucleotides matching TRBD2. CDR3 length equals 15 residues. CDR1 and CDR2 (germline): WSHSY, SAAADI. The V gene end was trimmed by 0 bases and the J gene end by 6 bases; junction bases not matched to a gene: 5.

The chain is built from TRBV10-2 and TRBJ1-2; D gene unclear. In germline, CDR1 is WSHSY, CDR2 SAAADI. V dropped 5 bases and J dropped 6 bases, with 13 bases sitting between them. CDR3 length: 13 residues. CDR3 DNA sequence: TGCGCCAGCAGTTCCCGGACCGGGGATGGCTACACCTTC. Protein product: CASSSRTGDGYTF.

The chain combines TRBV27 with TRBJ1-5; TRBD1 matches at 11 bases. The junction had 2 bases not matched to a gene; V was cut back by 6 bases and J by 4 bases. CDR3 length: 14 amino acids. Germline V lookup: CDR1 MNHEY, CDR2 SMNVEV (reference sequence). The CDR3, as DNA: TGTGCCAGCAGCGGGGACAGGGGGAATCAGCCCCAGCATTTT. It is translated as CASSGDRGNQPQHF.

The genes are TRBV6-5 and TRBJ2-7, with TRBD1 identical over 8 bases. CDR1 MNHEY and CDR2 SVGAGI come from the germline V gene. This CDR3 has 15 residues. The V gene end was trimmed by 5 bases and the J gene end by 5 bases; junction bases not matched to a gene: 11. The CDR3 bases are TGTGCCAGCAGTGTCATCGCAGGGGGCACGAACGAGCAGTACGTC. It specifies CASSVIAGGTNEQYV.

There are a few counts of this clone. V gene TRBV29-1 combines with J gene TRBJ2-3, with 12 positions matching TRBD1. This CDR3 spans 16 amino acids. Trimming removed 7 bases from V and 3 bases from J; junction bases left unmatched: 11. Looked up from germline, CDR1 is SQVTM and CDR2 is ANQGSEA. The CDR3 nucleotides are TGCAGCGCCAAAAGAGGGACAGGGGGCGCAACAGATACGCAGTATTTT. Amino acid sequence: CSAKRGTGGATDTQYF.

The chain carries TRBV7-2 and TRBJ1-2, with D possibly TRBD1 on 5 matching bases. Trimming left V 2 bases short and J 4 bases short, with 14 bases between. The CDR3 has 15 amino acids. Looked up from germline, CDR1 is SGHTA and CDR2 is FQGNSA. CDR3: CASSLNLDRGYGYTF. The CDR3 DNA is TGTGCCAGCAGCTTAAATCTAGATAGGGGCTATGGCTACACCTTC.

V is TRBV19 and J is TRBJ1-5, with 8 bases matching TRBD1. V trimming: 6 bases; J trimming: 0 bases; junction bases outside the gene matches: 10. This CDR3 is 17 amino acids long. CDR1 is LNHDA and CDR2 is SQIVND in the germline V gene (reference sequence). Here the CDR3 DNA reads TGTGCCAGTAGCCTGACAGGGGAGAGCGGTAGCAATCAGCCCCAGCATTTT. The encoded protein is CASSLTGESGSNQPQHF. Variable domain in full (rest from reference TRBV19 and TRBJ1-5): DGGITQSPKYLFRKEGQNVTLSCEQNLNHDAMYWYRQDPGQGLRLIYYSQIVNDFQKGDIAEGYSVSREKKESFPLTVTSAQKNPTAFYLCASSLTGESGSNQPQHFGDGTRLSIL.

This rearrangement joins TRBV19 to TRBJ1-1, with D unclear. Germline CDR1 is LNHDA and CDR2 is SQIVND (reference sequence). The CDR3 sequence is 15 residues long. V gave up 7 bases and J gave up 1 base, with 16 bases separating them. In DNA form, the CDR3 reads TGTGCCAGTACTTCAACCGGGGTGGCGAACACTGAAGCTTTCTTT. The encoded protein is CASTSTGVANTEAFF. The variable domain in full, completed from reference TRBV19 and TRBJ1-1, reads DGGITQSPKYLFRKEGQNVTLSCEQNLNHDAMYWYRQDPGQGLRLIYYSQIVNDFQKGDIAEGYSVSREKKESFPLTVTSAQKNPTAFYLCASTSTGVANTEAFFGQGTRLTVV.

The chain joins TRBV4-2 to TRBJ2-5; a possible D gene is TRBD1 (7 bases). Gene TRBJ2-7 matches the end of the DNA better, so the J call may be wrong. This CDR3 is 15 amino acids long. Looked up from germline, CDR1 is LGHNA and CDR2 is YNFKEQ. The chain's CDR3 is CASSPSGGGLNEQYF. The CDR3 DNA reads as TGTGCCAGCAGCCCCAGCGGAGGGGGCCTAAACGAGCAGTACTTC.

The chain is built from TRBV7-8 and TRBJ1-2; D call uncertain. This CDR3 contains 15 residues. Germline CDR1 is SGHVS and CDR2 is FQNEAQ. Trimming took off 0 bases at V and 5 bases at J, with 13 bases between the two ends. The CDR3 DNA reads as TGTGCCAGCAGCTTAGCAGAGGTCTCTGGGTATGGCTACACCTTC. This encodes CASSLAEVSGYGYTF.

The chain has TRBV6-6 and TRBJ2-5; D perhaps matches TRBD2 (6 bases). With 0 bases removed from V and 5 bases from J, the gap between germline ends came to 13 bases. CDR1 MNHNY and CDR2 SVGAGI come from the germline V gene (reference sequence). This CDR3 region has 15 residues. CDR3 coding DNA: TGTGCCAGCAGTTACTCTCTGGGGGGTACGGAGACCCAGTACTTC. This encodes CASSYSLGGTETQYF.